This TCR beta chain is from a study of circulating CD8 cells and anti-PD-1 response in melanoma. Study information: About 55% of the 13 melanoma patients received first-line anti-PD-1 therapy. Responders had complete or partial responses; non-responders had stable or progressive disease. Regarding the study as a whole: Clonotype sharing was highest between DPOS and TIGIT subsets. Replicates were generally not done for experiments.

Per the germline V gene, CDR1 is MGHDK and CDR2 is SYGVNS. V was trimmed by 5 bases and J by 1 base, leaving 12 bases between them. The CDR3 runs to 14 residues. Four subsets defined by PD-1 and/or TIGIT were sorted from live CD3+CD8+TCRalphabeta+ cells. TCR libraries were prepared from around 15 ng of total RNA with the QIAseq Immune Repertoire TCR panel. TCRdb re-called the reads with MiXCR, one entry per CDR3 protein. In the table there are some 410 distinct CDR3 sequences, about 10% of which are singletons. By its share, this clonotype is medium-sized. The antigen is unknown. The chain couples TRBV25-1 to TRBJ2-7, with D perhaps matching TRBD2 (6 bases). The TCR comes from a human donor with melanoma. The sequencing here drew on CD8+ T cells from PBMCs, taken at baseline or after one month of anti-PD-1 therapy (not recorded which). CDR3 sequence: CASSWASESYEQYF. As DNA, the CDR3 is TGTGCCAGCAGTTGGGCTAGCGAGTCCTACGAGCAGTACTTC.